The present TCR beta chain was sequenced within a study of T-cell memory formation after mild COVID-19. Each CDR3 protein is one row after TCRdb ran MiXCR on the 5' RACE reads. The table lists more than 80,000 distinct CDR3 sequences, 12% of them singletons. This clonotype was found a few times. The specimen was PBMCs or a T cell subset sorted from them (not recorded which). The clonotype originates from an adult woman who had mild COVID-19 (a few samples of this study predate the infection). Cell type and time point are not known.

The CDR3 DNA reads TGCGCCAGCAGCTTGGAGGCTACCTACAATGAGCAGTTCTTC. This translates into CASSLEATYNEQFF. The V call is TRBV5-1, the J call TRBJ2-1; D is unclear. The CDR3 length is 14 residues. Germline assignment: CDR1 SGHRS and CDR2 YFSETQ. The V and J ends lost 0 bases and 2 bases respectively, with 6 bases between them. Filled out from reference TRBV5-1 and TRBJ2-1, the complete variable domain reads KAGVTQTPRYLIKTRGQQVTLSCSPISGHRSVSWYQQTPGQGLQFLFEYFSETQRNKGNFPGRFSGRQFSNSRSEMNVSTLELGDSALYLCASSLEATYNEQFFGPGTRLTVL.